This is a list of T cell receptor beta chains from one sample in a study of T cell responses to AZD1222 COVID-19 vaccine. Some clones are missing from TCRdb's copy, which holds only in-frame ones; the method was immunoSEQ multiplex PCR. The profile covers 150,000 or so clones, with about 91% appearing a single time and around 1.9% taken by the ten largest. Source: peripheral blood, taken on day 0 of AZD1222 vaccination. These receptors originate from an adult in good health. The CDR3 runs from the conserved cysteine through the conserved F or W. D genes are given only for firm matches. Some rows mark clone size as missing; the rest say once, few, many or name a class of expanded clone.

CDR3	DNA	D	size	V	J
CASSPRDRGHEQYF	TGTGCCAGCAGCCCTCGGGACAGGGGCCACGAGCAGTACTTC	TRBD1	.	TRBV3-1/TRBV3-2	TRBJ2-7
CASSEGFEKLFF	TGTGCCAGCAGTGAGGGGTTTGAAAAACTGTTTTTT	.	.	TRBV28	TRBJ1-4
CASSQTKGQPQHF	TGCGCCAGCAGCCAGACTAAGGGTCAGCCCCAGCATTTT	.	.	TRBV4-3	TRBJ1-5
CASRTDSRGVKLFF	TGTGCCAGCAGAACGGACTCCCGGGGGGTGAAACTGTTTTTT	.	.	TRBV6-6	TRBJ1-4
CASSLVEGPYEQYF	TGTGCCAGCAGCTTAGTCGAGGGGCCCTACGAGCAGTACTTC	.	.	TRBV7-2	TRBJ2-7
CASSQDSRNTGELFF	TGCGCCAGCAGCCAAGATTCGCGAAACACCGGGGAGCTGTTTTTT	.	.	TRBV4-3	TRBJ2-2
CASSYGDGQFF	TGTGCCAGCAGCTATGGGGACGGGCAGTTCTTC	.	.	TRBV6-6	TRBJ2-1
CASSPPGGMETQYF	TGCGCCAGCAGTCCGCCAGGGGGCATGGAGACCCAGTACTTC	TRBD1	.	TRBV5-1	TRBJ2-5
CASSPDRGDEKLFF	TGTGCCAGCAGCCCGGACAGGGGCGATGAAAAACTGTTTTTT	TRBD1	.	TRBV14	TRBJ1-4
CASSRDRVDYTEAFF	TGTGCCAGCAGCCGCGACAGGGTAGATTACACTGAAGCTTTCTTT	TRBD1	.	TRBV9	TRBJ1-1
CASSRQVYTYEQYF	TGTGCCAGTAGTAGACAGGTTTATACCTACGAGCAGTACTTC	.	.	TRBV19	TRBJ2-7
CASSPGQGLNTQYF	TGTGCCAGCTCACCAGGGCAGGGTCTGAATACGCAGTATTTT	.	once	TRBV18	TRBJ2-3
CSVDPGQGEKLFF	TGCAGCGTTGACCCGGGACAGGGAGAAAAACTGTTTTTT	TRBD1	.	TRBV29-1	TRBJ1-4
CAWGEGDTIYF	TGTGCCTGGGGCGAGGGGGACACCATATATTTT	.	.	TRBV30	TRBJ1-3
CASSPGRSGNEQFF	TGTGCCAGCTCACCGGGACGTTCCGGGAATGAGCAGTTCTTC	.	.	TRBV18	TRBJ2-1
CATSDLGADHNEQFF	TGTGCCACCAGTGATTTGGGGGCAGATCACAATGAGCAGTTCTTC	.	.	TRBV24-1	TRBJ2-1
CASSFDRGSEGYTF	TGCGCCAGCAGCTTCGACAGGGGTAGTGAGGGCTACACCTTC	TRBD1	.	TRBV5-1	TRBJ1-2
CASSPDRASEQYF	TGTGCCAGCTCACCGGACAGGGCTAGCGAGCAGTACTTC	TRBD1	.	TRBV18	TRBJ2-7
CASSGDSNQPQHF	TGTGCCAGCAGTGGGGACAGCAATCAGCCCCAGCATTTT	.	.	TRBV28	TRBJ1-5
CASSLAVDRVGYGYTF	TGTGCCAGCAGCTTAGCCGTAGACAGGGTGGGCTATGGCTACACCTTC	TRBD1	.	TRBV7-9	TRBJ1-2
CASSILTSTPRTLHF	TGTGCCAGTAGTATCTTAACCTCGACACCGCGCACCCTCCACTTT	.	few	TRBV19	TRBJ1-6
CASSRPGGADTQYF	TGTGCCAGCAGCCGCCCAGGGGGCGCAGATACGCAGTATTTT	TRBD1	.	TRBV27	TRBJ2-3
CASSSEQDDSPLHF	TGTGCCAGCAGTTCTGAGCAGGACGATTCACCCCTCCACTTT	.	few	TRBV6-2/TRBV6-3	TRBJ1-6
CASSPGGRAEAFF	TGTGCCAGCAGCCCGGGGGGGAGGGCTGAAGCTTTCTTT	.	.	TRBV11-3	TRBJ1-1
CASRGGQGANEQFF	TGTGCCAGCAGAGGAGGACAGGGGGCGAATGAGCAGTTCTTC	TRBD1	.	TRBV5-4	TRBJ2-1
CASRGTGGYEQYF	TGTGCCAGCCGGGGGACAGGGGGCTACGAGCAGTACTTC	TRBD1	.	TRBV6-5	TRBJ2-7
CASSSDRGRFNSPLHF	TGTGCCAGCAGCTCGGACCGCGGCAGGTTTAATTCACCCCTCCACTTT	.	.	TRBV5-6	TRBJ1-6
CASSWSDRSNTEAFF	TGTGCCAGCAGCTGGTCGGACAGGTCGAACACTGAAGCTTTCTTT	TRBD1	.	TRBV5-5	TRBJ1-1
CASSPGRERTDTQYF	TGTGCCAGCAGCCCTGGCCGGGAGCGCACAGATACGCAGTATTTT	.	.	TRBV4-2	TRBJ2-3
CASSLPTGGTRANEQFF	TGTGCCAGCAGCCTTCCGACAGGGGGCACGCGGGCCAATGAGCAGTTCTTC	TRBD1	.	TRBV4-2	TRBJ2-1
CASSYSNYNEQFF	TGTGCCAGCAGTTACTCCAACTACAATGAGCAGTTCTTC	.	.	TRBV6-5	TRBJ2-1
CASSSHVSYGYTF	TGTGCCAGCAGCTCGCACGTGTCCTATGGCTACACCTTC	.	.	TRBV7-2	TRBJ1-2
CASSQALAGGELFF	TGTGCCAGCAGCCAGGCACTAGCGGGCGGGGAGCTGTTTTTT	TRBD2	.	TRBV3-1/TRBV3-2	TRBJ2-2
CASRRGPSDGYTF	TGTGCCAGCAGAAGGGGACCGTCCGATGGCTACACCTTC	.	once	TRBV12-3/TRBV12-4	TRBJ1-2
CASSPRSTGRVYTEAFF	TGTGCCAGCAGCCCCCGGTCGACAGGGCGAGTTTACACTGAAGCTTTCTTT	TRBD1	.	TRBV3-1/TRBV3-2	TRBJ1-1
CASSFWYQETQYF	TGTGCCAGCAGTTTTTGGTATCAAGAGACCCAGTACTTC	.	.	TRBV6-2/TRBV6-3	TRBJ2-5
CASIPLAGGRQETQYF	TGTGCCAGCATCCCTTTAGCGGGGGGGCGGCAAGAGACCCAGTACTTC	TRBD2	.	TRBV6-2/TRBV6-3	TRBJ2-5
CASSQAGGPHEQYF	TGCGCCAGCAGCCAAGCTGGGGGACCCCACGAGCAGTACTTC	.	.	TRBV4-3	TRBJ2-7
CASSKGAENYGYTF	TGTGCCAGCAGCAAGGGGGCTGAAAACTATGGCTACACCTTC	TRBD1	.	TRBV6-6	TRBJ1-2
CATSDFLETQYF	TGTGCCACCAGTGATTTCCTAGAGACCCAGTACTTC	.	.	TRBV24-1	TRBJ2-5
CASSSDRPGQPQHF	TGTGCCAGCTCCTCGGACCGACCAGGCCAGCCCCAGCATTTT	.	.	TRBV18	TRBJ1-5